Here is one T cell receptor (beta chain) with its context. This sample is drawn from a study of blood T cell repertoires in COVID-19. Original processing notes: Amplification from reference gene primers served as the basis for estimated nucleated cell counts. Assay used: immunoSEQ multiplex PCR; TCRdb lists only in-frame clones, some missing. V and J calls and clone size are given by that table; D and trimming were obtained from the DNA. Of tens of thousands of clones detected, 85% to 90% appear once; the ten largest clones hold roughly a quarter. Trimming stripped 4 bases from V and 9 bases from J, with 7 bases between. CDR3 length equals 11 residues. Germline assignment: CDR1 SEHNR and CDR2 FQNEAQ (reference sequence).

Sequenced: peripheral blood. This receptor was taken from a human donor in a cohort sampled during active COVID-19. The genes are TRBV7-9 and TRBJ2-1; D not resolved. The CDR3 protein is CASSSVLEQFF. CDR3 nucleotides: TGTGCCAGCAGCTCCGTCCTTGAGCAGTTCTTC. Complete variable domain (other parts from reference TRBV7-9 and TRBJ2-1): DTGVSQNPRHKITKRGQNVTFRCDPISEHNRLYWYRQTLGQGPEFLTYFQNEAQLEKSRLLSDRFSAERPKGSFSTLEIQRTEQGDSAMYLCASSSVLEQFFGPGTRLTVL.